This entry features one TCR beta chain sequence. This sample stems from a study of control samples from healthy donors and cancer patients. Germline V gives CDR1 SGDLS, CDR2 YYNGEE. This CDR3 is 17 amino acids long. V lost 3 bases, J lost 3 bases, and 22 bases lay in between. Libraries were prepared by immunoSEQ multiplex PCR; TCRdb keeps only in-frame clonotypes and omits some of them. The sample carries about 180,000 clones, around 91% recorded once. Sequenced input: blood. The TCR comes from a woman aged 45-65 years in good health. J is TRBJ2-7 and V is TRBV9; maybe TRBD1 (5 bases). CDR3 DNA: TGTGCCAGCAGCGCCGCAGGGCCCCCGATAGGTCTCTACGAGCAGTACTTC. Protein: CASSAAGPPIGLYEQYF. Combining the CDR3 with reference TRBV9 and TRBJ2-7 gives the whole variable domain DSGVTQTPKHLITATGQRVTLRCSPRSGDLSVYWYQQSLDQGLQFLIQYYNGEERAKGNILERFSAQQFPDLHSELNLSSLELGDSALYFCASSAAGPPIGLYEQYFGPGTRLTVT.